This T cell receptor beta chain was recovered during a study of T cells after yellow fever vaccination (dated by TCRdb to about 2019). For the study in its entirety: The SMART-Seq v4 Ultra Low Input RNA kit was used to prepare libraries from fractions with low cell numbers. To follow T-cell clones before and after primary and booster YFV17D yellow fever vaccination, bulk TCR alpha and beta repertoires were sequenced over time. Two healthy male donors made up the cohort, one aged 18 to 30 years and the other aged 30 to 40 years. Blood was collected at multiple timepoints before and after primary and secondary immunization, and bulk PBMC replicates and cell subsets were isolated. Study-wide conclusions, independent of this receptor: The secondary T-cell response was weaker than the primary response but faster, peaking on day 5 instead of day 15. Computational filtering was required because FACS-sorted repertoires could contain abundant contaminating clonotypes from the bulk population. A small share of clonotypes was detected in both CD4 and CD8 compartments, with the overlap likely arising from convergent recombination. Only a couple of donors were included in the study, so the extent to which the findings can be generalized is limited. Most clones expanded after primary vaccination were re-detected after the booster (about 95% of CD4 and approximately 85% of CD8), suggesting broad memory maintenance.

The treatment or condition label of this sample denotes: live attenuated yellow fever vaccine strain. Two biological replicates of bulk PBMCs were collected at each blood-draw timepoint. PBMCs were isolated from peripheral blood using a standard Ficoll-Paque protocol. TriZol was used to extract RNA from bulk PBMCs, from CD4 and CD8 fractions, and from dextramer-positive and dextramer-negative fractions. CDR3 length: 15 amino acids, cysteine to phenylalanine. Only the CDR3 portion is preserved as DNA: 45 bases, with reading frame beginning at the first base. Between the V and J ends, shortened by 5 bases and 0 bases respectively, the junction contains 14 bases. According to the germline V gene (reference sequence), CDR1 reads LGHDT and CDR2 reads YNNKEL. Synthesis of TCR cDNA relied on 5'RACE template switching, a step that introduced a universal primer site along with unique molecular identifiers. cDNA synthesis was primed from both the TCR alpha and TCR beta constant segments. Library amplification involved two PCR steps, and the second step added sample barcodes and sequencing adapters. Sequencing of the libraries was done on either Illumina HiSeq 2500 (2x100 bp) or NovaSeq (2x150 bp). Turning to the authors' computational methods: MIGEC was used to demultiplex reads and collapse the reads into UMI consensus sequences, and MiXCR was used for V(D)J alignment. Clonotypes responding to the vaccine were identified with edgeR on replicate PBMC samples, with the criteria of FDR below 0.01 and a log2 fold change above 5 up to day 15. Each bulk clonotype was labeled CD4 or CD8 based on which sequenced repertoire, CD4 or CD8, contained the clonotype at higher abundance. Starting from the raw public reads, TCRdb applied fastp trimming at Q25, assembled clones with MiXCR and retained in-frame beta chains. Rows are combined by CDR3 protein, so each entry shows the most common genes and DNA. TCRdb, not the original authors, processed these V and J calls. This sample comprises some 500,000 distinct CDR3 sequences, approximately 13% of them detected only once. The top ten hold about an eighth of the sample.

In its sample, this clonotype was seen a few times. Its antigen remains unidentified. It has no much larger one-base neighbor in the sample; base qualities were not kept. The source was PBMCs, collected on the day of the yellow fever booster vaccination. Recombination connected TRBV3-1 to TRBJ2-7; a confident D gene designation cannot be given. The sequence derives from a man between 25 and 39 years old who received the YFV17D yellow fever vaccine. In nucleotide form, the sequence is TGTGCCAGCAGCGCCGCGACGGCGAGCTCCTACGAGCAGTACTTC. It is translated as CASSAATASSYEQYF.